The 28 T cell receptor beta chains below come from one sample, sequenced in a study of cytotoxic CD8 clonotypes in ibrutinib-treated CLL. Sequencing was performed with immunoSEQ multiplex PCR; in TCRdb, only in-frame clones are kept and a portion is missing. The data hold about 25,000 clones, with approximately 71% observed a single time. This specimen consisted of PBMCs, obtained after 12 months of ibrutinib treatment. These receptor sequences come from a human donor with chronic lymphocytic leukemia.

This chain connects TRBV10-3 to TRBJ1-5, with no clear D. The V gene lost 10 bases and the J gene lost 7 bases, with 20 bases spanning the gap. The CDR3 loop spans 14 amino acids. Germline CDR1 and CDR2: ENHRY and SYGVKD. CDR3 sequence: CATSFLVGGQPQHF. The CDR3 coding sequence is TGTGCCACCTCCTTCCTTGTGGGCGGACAGCCCCAGCATTTT.

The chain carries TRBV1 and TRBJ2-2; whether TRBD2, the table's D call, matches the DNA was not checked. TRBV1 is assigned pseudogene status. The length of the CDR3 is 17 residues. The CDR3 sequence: CTSSHLSGLANTGELFF. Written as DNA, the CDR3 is TGCACCAGCAGCCACCTTTCGGGACTAGCGAACACCGGGGAGCTGTTTTTT.

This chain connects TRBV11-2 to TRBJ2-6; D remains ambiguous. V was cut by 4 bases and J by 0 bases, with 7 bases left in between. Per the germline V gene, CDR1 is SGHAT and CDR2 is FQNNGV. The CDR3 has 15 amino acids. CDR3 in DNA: TGTGCCAGCAGCTCAAGCACCTCTGGGGCCAACGTCCTGACTTTC. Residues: CASSSSTSGANVLTF.

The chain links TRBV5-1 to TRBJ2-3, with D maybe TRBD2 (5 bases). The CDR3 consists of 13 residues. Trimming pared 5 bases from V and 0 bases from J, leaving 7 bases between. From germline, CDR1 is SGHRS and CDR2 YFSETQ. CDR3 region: CASSEGSTDTQYF. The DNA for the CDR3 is TGCGCCAGCAGTGAGGGAAGCACAGATACGCAGTATTTT.

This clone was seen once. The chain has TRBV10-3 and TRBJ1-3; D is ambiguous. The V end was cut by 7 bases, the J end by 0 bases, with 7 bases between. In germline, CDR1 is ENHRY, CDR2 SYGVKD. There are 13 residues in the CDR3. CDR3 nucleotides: TGTGCCATCATGGAGTTCTCTGGAAACACCATATATTTT. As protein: CAIMEFSGNTIYF.

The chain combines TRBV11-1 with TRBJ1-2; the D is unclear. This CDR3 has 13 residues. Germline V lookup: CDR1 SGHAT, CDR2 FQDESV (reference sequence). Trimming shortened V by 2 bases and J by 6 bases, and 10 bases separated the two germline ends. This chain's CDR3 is CASSLTGPNGYTF. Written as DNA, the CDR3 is TGTGCCAGCAGCTTAACCGGCCCTAATGGCTACACCTTC. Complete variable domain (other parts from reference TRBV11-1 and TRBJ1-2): EAEVAQSPRYKITEKSQAVAFWCDPISGHATLYWYRQILGQGPELLVQFQDESVVDDSQLPKDRFSAERLKGVDSTLKIQPAELGDSAMYLCASSLTGPNGYTFGSGTRLTVV.

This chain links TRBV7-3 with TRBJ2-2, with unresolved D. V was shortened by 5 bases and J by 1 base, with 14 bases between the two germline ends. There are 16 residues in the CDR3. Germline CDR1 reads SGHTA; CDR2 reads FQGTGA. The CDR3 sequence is CASSRLDNLNTGELFF. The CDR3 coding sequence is TGTGCCAGCAGCCGACTCGACAACCTGAACACCGGGGAGCTGTTTTTT.

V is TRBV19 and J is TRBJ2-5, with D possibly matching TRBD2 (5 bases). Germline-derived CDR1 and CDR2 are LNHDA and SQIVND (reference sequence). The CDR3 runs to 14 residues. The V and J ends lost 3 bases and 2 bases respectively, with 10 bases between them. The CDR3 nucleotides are TGTGCCAGTAGTATCCCGGGGAGTCAAGAGACCCAGTACTTC. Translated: CASSIPGSQETQYF.

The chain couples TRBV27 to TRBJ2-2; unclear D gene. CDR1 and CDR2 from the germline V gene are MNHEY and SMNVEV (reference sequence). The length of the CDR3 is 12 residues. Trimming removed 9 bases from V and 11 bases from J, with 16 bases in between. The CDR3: CASRFPLVELFF. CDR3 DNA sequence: TGTGCCAGTCGCTTCCCTTTGGTAGAGCTGTTTTTT.

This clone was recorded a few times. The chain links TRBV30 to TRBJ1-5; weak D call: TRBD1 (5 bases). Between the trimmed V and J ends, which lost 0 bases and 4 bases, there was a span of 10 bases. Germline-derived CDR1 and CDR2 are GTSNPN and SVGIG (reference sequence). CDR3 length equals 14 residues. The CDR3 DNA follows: TGTGCCTGGAGTGTGGCGCGGGGGAATCAGCCCCAGCATTTT. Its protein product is CAWSVARGNQPQHF. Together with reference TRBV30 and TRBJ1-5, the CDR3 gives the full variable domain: SQTIHQWPATLVQPVGSPLSLECTVEGTSNPNLYWYRQAAGRGLQLLFYSVGIGQISSEVPQNLSASRPQDRQFILSSKKLLLSDSGFYLCAWSVARGNQPQHFGDGTRLSIL.

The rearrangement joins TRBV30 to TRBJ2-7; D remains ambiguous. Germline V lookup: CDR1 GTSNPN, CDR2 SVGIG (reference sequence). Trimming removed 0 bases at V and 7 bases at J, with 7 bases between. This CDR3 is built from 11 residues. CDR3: CAWSVIGEQYF. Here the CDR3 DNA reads TGTGCCTGGAGTGTAATAGGAGAGCAGTACTTC.

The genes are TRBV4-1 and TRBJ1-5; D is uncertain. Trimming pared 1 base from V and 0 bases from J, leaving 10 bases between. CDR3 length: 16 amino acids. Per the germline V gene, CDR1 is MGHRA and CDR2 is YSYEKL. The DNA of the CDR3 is TGCGCCAGCAGCCAAGGGTCTTGGAATAGCAATCAGCCCCAGCATTTT. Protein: CASSQGSWNSNQPQHF.

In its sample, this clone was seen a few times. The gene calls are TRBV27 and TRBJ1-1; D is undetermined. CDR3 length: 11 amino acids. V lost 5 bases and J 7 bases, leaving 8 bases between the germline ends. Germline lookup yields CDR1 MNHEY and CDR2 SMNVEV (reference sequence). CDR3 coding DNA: TGTGCCAGCAGTGAAGCCGATGAAGCTTTCTTT. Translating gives CASSEADEAFF.

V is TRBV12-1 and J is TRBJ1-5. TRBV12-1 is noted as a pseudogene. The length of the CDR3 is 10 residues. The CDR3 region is CASSLKPQHF. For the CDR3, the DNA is TGTGCCAGCAGCTTAAAGCCCCAGCATTTT.

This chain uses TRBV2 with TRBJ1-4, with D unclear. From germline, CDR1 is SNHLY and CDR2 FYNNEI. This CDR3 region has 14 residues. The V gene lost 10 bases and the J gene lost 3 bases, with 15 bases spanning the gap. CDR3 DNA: TGTGCCACAGTTTATGGGGAAGCTAATGAAAAACTGTTTTTT. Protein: CATVYGEANEKLFF.

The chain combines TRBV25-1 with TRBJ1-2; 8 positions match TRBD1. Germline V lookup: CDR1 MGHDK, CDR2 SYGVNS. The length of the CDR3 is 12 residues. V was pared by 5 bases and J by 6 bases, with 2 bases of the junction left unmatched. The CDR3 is CASSSDRDGYTF. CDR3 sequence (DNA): TGTGCCAGCAGTTCGGACAGGGATGGCTACACCTTC.

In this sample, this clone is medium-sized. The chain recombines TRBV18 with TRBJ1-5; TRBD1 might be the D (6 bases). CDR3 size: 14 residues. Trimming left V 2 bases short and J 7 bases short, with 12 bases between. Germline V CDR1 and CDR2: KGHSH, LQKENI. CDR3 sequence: CASSPGQWGQPQHF. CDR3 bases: TGTGCCAGCTCACCAGGACAGTGGGGCCAGCCCCAGCATTTT.

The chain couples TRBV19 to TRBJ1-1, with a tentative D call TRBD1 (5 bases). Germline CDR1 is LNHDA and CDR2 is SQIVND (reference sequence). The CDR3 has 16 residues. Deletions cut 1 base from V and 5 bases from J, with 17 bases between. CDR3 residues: CASSIADSRKGTEAFF. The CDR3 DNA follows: TGTGCCAGTAGTATAGCAGACAGCCGAAAGGGGACTGAAGCTTTCTTT.

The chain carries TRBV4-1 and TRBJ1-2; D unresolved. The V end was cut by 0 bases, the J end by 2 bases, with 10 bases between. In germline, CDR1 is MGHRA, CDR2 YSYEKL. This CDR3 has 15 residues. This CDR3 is CASSQDPAQNYGYTF. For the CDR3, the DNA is TGCGCCAGCAGCCAAGACCCGGCACAGAACTATGGCTACACCTTC.

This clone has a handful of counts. CDR3 amino acids: CASSLWVQAEAFF. The CDR3 region has the DNA TGTGCCAGCAGCTTATGGGTACAAGCTGAAGCTTTCTTT. This chain joins TRBV7-2 and TRBJ1-1, with unresolved D. V lost 2 bases and J 6 bases, leaving 10 bases between the germline ends. Germline V gives CDR1 SGHTA, CDR2 FQGNSA. The CDR3 consists of 13 residues.

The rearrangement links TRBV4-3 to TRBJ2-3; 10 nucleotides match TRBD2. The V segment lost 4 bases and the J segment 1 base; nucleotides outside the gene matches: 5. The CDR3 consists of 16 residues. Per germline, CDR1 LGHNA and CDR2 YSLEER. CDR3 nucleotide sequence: TGCGCCAGCAGCCTAGTTGGGACTAGCGGCACAGATACGCAGTATTTT. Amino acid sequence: CASSLVGTSGTDTQYF.

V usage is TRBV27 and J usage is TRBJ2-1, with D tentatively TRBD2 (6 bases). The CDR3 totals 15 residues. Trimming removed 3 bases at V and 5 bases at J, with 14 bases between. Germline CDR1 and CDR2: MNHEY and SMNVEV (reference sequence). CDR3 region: CASSFTTRGDNEQFF. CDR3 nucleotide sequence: TGTGCCAGCAGTTTTACGACTAGGGGAGACAATGAGCAGTTCTTC.

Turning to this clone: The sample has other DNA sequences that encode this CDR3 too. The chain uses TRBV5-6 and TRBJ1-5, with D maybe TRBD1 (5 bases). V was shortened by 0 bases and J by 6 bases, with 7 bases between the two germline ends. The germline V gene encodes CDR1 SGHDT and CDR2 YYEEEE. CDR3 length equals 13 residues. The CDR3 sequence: CASSLGGVQPQHF. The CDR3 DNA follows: TGTGCCAGCAGCTTGGGGGGCGTTCAGCCCCAGCATTTT.

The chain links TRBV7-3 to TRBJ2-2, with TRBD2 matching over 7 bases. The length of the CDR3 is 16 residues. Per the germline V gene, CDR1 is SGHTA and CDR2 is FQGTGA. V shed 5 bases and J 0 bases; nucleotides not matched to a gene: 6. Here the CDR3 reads CASSPGRTSNTGELFF. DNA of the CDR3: TGTGCCAGCAGCCCCGGGAGGACATCGAACACCGGGGAGCTGTTTTTT.

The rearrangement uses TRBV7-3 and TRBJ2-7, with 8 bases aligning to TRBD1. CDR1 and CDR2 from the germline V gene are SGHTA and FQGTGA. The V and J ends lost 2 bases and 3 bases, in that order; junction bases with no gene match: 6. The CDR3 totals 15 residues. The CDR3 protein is CASSLGQGTYYEQYF. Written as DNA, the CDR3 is TGTGCCAGCAGCTTAGGACAGGGTACCTACTACGAGCAGTACTTC.

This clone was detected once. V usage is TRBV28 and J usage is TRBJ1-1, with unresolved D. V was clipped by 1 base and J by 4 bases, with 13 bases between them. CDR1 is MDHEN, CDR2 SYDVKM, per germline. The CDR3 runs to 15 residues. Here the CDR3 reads CASSLSRRQSTEAFF. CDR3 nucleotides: TGTGCCAGCAGTTTATCTCGTCGTCAATCCACTGAAGCTTTCTTT.

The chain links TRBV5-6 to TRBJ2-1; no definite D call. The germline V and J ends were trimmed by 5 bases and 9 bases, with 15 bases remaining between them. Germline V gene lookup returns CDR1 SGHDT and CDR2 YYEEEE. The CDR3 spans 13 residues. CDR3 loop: CASSSAMRSEQFF. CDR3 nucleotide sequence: TGTGCCAGCAGTTCGGCCATGAGAAGTGAGCAGTTCTTC.

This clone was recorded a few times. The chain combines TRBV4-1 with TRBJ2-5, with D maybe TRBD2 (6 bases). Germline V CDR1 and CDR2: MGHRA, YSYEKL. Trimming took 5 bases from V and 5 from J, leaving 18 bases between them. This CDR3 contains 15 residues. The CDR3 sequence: CASSSTKGGVETQYF. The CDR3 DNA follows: TGCGCCAGCAGCTCCACCAAGGGCGGGGTGGAGACCCAGTACTTC.